The 27 T cell receptor beta chains below come from one sample, sequenced in a study of control samples from healthy donors and cancer patients. TCRdb keeps only in-frame clones here, not all; method: immunoSEQ multiplex PCR. The sample lists some 130,000 clones; around 93% were seen once. The sequenced sample consisted of blood. Source of these receptors: a young man in good health.

The J gene is TRBJ1-1, the V gene TRBV5-1; D may be TRBD1 (5 bases). V dropped 2 bases and J dropped 11 bases, with 16 bases sitting between them. Germline V gene data show CDR1 as SGHRS and CDR2 as YFSETQ. This CDR3 spans 13 amino acids. The CDR3 DNA reads as TGCGCCAGCAGCTTTATCCCGCAGGGTCGCGCTTTCTTT. This gives the protein CASSFIPQGRAFF.

This rearrangement joins TRBV5-6 to TRBJ2-6; possibly TRBD1 or TRBD2 for D (5 bases each). The germline V gene has CDR1 SGHDT and CDR2 YYEEEE. Trimming shortened V by 0 bases and J by 0 bases, and 10 bases separated the two germline ends. The CDR3 loop spans 17 amino acids. CDR3 region: CASSLVGEHSGANVLTF. The CDR3 nucleotides read TGTGCCAGCAGCTTGGTGGGGGAGCACTCTGGGGCCAACGTCCTGACTTTC.

The DNA for the CDR3 is TGCAGTGCTAGGAGAATTGGCTACACCTTC. Amino acid sequence: CSARRIGYTF. The V gene is TRBV20-1, the J gene TRBJ1-2; no clear D. The V gene's germline CDR1 is DFQATT and CDR2 SNEGSKA (reference sequence). Deletions cut 3 bases from V and 7 bases from J, with 6 bases between. The CDR3 is made up of 10 amino acids.

The chain uses TRBV10-2 and TRBJ1-1; a weak D match, TRBD1 (6 bases). Germline CDR1 is WSHSY and CDR2 is SAAADI. This CDR3 contains 14 residues. V was cut by 5 bases and J by 0 bases, with 10 bases left in between. CDR3 sequence (DNA): TGCGCCAGCAGTCTGGACAGCTTGAACACTGAAGCTTTCTTT. As protein: CASSLDSLNTEAFF.

This clone was seen only once. J is TRBJ1-3 and V is TRBV3-1 (or the pseudogene TRBV3-2), with D maybe TRBD1 (5 bases). In germline, CDR1 is LGHDT, CDR2 YNNKEL (reference sequence). This CDR3 is built from 14 residues. V gave up 7 bases and J gave up 1 base, with 11 bases separating them. The CDR3 loop reads CASTDQGSGNTIYF. CDR3 bases: TGTGCCAGCACCGACCAGGGATCTGGAAACACCATATATTTT.

The chain combines TRBV19 with TRBJ1-3; no reliable D call. CDR3 length: 13 amino acids. Germline CDR1 and CDR2: LNHDA and SQIVND (reference sequence). Trimming stripped 3 bases from V and 3 bases from J, with 6 bases between. CDR3 nucleotides: TGTGCCAGTAGTATGTGGGGTGGAAACACCATATATTTT. Amino acid sequence: CASSMWGGNTIYF.

The chain is built from TRBV6-6 and TRBJ2-5; no clear D. V shed 2 bases and J shed 1 base, with 8 bases lying between them. CDR3 length: 14 residues. CDR1 MNHNY and CDR2 SVGAGI come from the germline V gene (reference sequence). CDR3 loop: CASSYMQTQETQYF. CDR3 in DNA: TGTGCCAGCAGTTACATGCAAACCCAAGAGACCCAGTACTTC.

This chain connects TRBV2 to TRBJ1-5; 9 bases are shared with TRBD1. Looked up from germline, CDR1 is SNHLY and CDR2 is FYNNEI. Unmatched junction bases numbered 3, after V lost 3 bases and J lost 0 bases. The CDR3 runs to 16 residues. CDR3 nucleotide sequence: TGTGCCAGCAGTGATGGACAGGGGTATAGCAATCAGCCCCAGCATTTT. Protein: CASSDGQGYSNQPQHF.

This sequence joins TRBV6-2 or TRBV6-3 and TRBJ2-6; no firm D call. Germline CDR1 is MNHEY and CDR2 is SVGEGT. The ends were cut back, 0 bases at V and 0 bases at J, with 15 bases in the middle. The length of the CDR3 is 19 residues. DNA of the CDR3: TGTGCCAGCAGTTACTCGAGGTCCCAAGTGACCTCTGGGGCCAACGTCCTGACTTTC. It encodes CASSYSRSQVTSGANVLTF.

The genes are TRBV6-5 and TRBJ1-6; D ambiguous. V lost 1 base and J 7 bases, leaving 8 bases between the germline ends. Germline V lookup: CDR1 MNHEY, CDR2 SVGAGI. The CDR3 is 14 amino acids. CDR3 sequence (DNA): TGTGCCAGCAGTTACTGGGTGGAGAATTCACCCCTCCACTTT. Translated: CASSYWVENSPLHF.

V is TRBV2 and J is TRBJ1-2; TRBD1 is a possible D gene (6 bases). The CDR3 loop spans 13 amino acids. V shed 0 bases and J shed 6 bases, with 8 bases lying between them. Germline V CDR1 and CDR2: SNHLY, FYNNEI. The CDR3 DNA sequence: TGTGCCAGCAGTGAAGCCCGGGACAATGGCTACACCTTC. It yields the protein CASSEARDNGYTF.

The chain has TRBV25-1 and TRBJ1-2, with a weak D call TRBD1 (5 bases). Trimming took 3 bases from V and 7 from J, leaving 9 bases between them. The CDR3 is made up of 12 amino acids. Per the germline V gene, CDR1 is MGHDK and CDR2 is SYGVNS. DNA of the CDR3: TGTGCCAGCAGTGAGGGGCGGAGTGGCTACACCTTC. Translating gives CASSEGRSGYTF.

This clone showed up just once. The chain uses TRBV27 and TRBJ2-7, with 12 bases matching TRBD2. The CDR3 extends over 15 amino acids. J was trimmed by 7 bases and V by 5 bases; bases with no gene match: 9. Germline V gene sequence: CDR1 MNHEY, CDR2 SMNVEV (reference sequence). The DNA of the CDR3 is TGTGCCAGCAGTCCAACGCTAGCGGGGGGGCATGAGCAGTACTTC. The encoded protein is CASSPTLAGGHEQYF.

This clone was recorded once. The J gene is TRBJ1-3, the V gene TRBV3-1 (or the pseudogene TRBV3-2); D remains unclear. CDR3 length: 13 amino acids. Germline CDR1 and CDR2: LGHDT and YNNKEL (reference sequence). V was pared by 2 bases and J by 4 bases, with 6 bases between. The CDR3 loop reads CASSQQGGNTIYF. CDR3 nucleotide sequence: TGTGCCAGCAGCCAACAAGGAGGAAACACCATATATTTT.

The chain is built from TRBV9 and TRBJ1-2; TRBD1 might be the D (6 bases). The germline gives CDR1 SGDLS, CDR2 YYNGEE. The V and J ends lost 5 bases and 8 bases respectively, with 19 bases between them. This CDR3 is 14 amino acids long. This CDR3 is CASRSPWGGQGYTF. CDR3 DNA sequence: TGTGCCAGCAGGTCCCCGTGGGGGGGGCAAGGCTACACCTTC. Using reference TRBV9 and TRBJ1-2 for the parts outside the CDR3, the full variable domain is DSGVTQTPKHLITATGQRVTLRCSPRSGDLSVYWYQQSLDQGLQFLIQYYNGEERAKGNILERFSAQQFPDLHSELNLSSLELGDSALYFCASRSPWGGQGYTFGSGTRLTVV.

The chain carries TRBV7-9 and TRBJ2-3; the D is unclear. V lost 2 bases to trimming and J lost 3 bases, with 9 bases between them. Germline assignment: CDR1 SEHNR and CDR2 FQNEAQ (reference sequence). CDR3 length equals 14 residues. The CDR3 reads CASSLLQETDTQYF. CDR3 DNA: TGTGCCAGCAGCTTATTGCAGGAGACAGATACGCAGTATTTT.

The J gene is TRBJ1-5, the V gene TRBV7-9, with unresolved D. The CDR3 totals 15 residues. V was cut by 5 bases and J by 0 bases, with 11 bases left in between. The germline V gene has CDR1 SEHNR and CDR2 FQNEAQ (reference sequence). The CDR3 loop reads CASSRAGVSNQPQHF. The CDR3 DNA follows: TGTGCCAGCAGCCGCGCAGGAGTTAGCAATCAGCCCCAGCATTTT.

The chain joins TRBV6-6 to TRBJ2-1; TRBD1 agrees at 9 bases. The CDR3 loop spans 14 amino acids. CDR1 and CDR2 from the germline V gene are MNHNY and SVGAGI (reference sequence). V shed 7 bases and J 5 bases; nucleotides not matched to a gene: 6. In DNA form, the CDR3 reads TGTGCCAGCACGCCGGGACAGGGCGACAATGAGCAGTTCTTC. It is translated as CASTPGQGDNEQFF.

V usage is TRBV15 and J usage is TRBJ1-2; D is perhaps TRBD1 (5 bases). The germline gives CDR1 LNHNV, CDR2 YYDKDF (reference sequence). This CDR3 has 16 residues. V was shortened by 8 bases and J by 0 bases, with 19 bases between the two germline ends. Here the CDR3 DNA reads TGTGCCACCGCGAGGGACCGCCTAAGAGCTAACTATGGCTACACCTTC. As protein: CATARDRLRANYGYTF. Combining the CDR3 with reference TRBV15 and TRBJ1-2 gives the whole variable domain DAMVIQNPRYQVTQFGKPVTLSCSQTLNHNVMYWYQQKSSQAPKLLFHYYDKDFNNEADTPDNFQSRRPNTSFCFLDIRSPGLGDTAMYLCATARDRLRANYGYTFGSGTRLTVV.

The genes are TRBV5-1 and TRBJ1-5; no reliable D call. Germline V gene sequence: CDR1 SGHRS, CDR2 YFSETQ. The CDR3 length is 17 residues. V was cut by 0 bases and J by 0 bases, with 13 bases left in between. The CDR3: CASSLVRKRFSNQPQHF. The CDR3 DNA is TGCGCCAGCAGCTTGGTTAGGAAACGATTTAGCAATCAGCCCCAGCATTTT.

The CDR3 is CAGSPGQGIGYTF. In DNA, the CDR3 is TGTGCCGGATCCCCGGGACAGGGGATTGGCTACACCTTC. V usage is TRBV10-3 and J usage is TRBJ1-2, with 10 positions matching TRBD1. The CDR3 runs 13 residues. The V gene end was trimmed by 11 bases and the J gene end by 7 bases; junction bases not matched to a gene: 10. CDR1 is ENHRY, CDR2 SYGVKD, per germline.

This chain connects TRBV29-1 to TRBJ2-5, with D unclear. Germline-derived CDR1 and CDR2 are SQVTM and ANQGSEA. The CDR3 covers 12 residues. V was trimmed by 0 bases and J by 5 bases, leaving 7 bases between them. Written as DNA, the CDR3 is TGCAGCGTTGAAGAGCCCCGCGAGACCCAGTACTTC. This gives the protein CSVEEPRETQYF.

This chain uses TRBV6-1 with TRBJ2-2; D is ambiguous. The CDR3 length is 15 residues. The ends were cut back, 3 bases at V and 4 bases at J, with 12 bases in the middle. Looked up from germline, CDR1 is MNHNS and CDR2 is SASEGT. This chain's CDR3 is CASSDTGLLTGELFF. CDR3 bases: TGTGCCAGCAGTGATACCGGGCTACTCACCGGGGAGCTGTTTTTT.

This chain links TRBV4-1 with TRBJ1-2; D gene uncertain. CDR3 length: 15 amino acids. V dropped 4 bases and J dropped 4 bases, with 16 bases sitting between them. In germline, CDR1 is MGHRA, CDR2 YSYEKL. The chain's CDR3 is CASSPPPGNLYGYTF. DNA for the CDR3: TGCGCCAGCAGCCCTCCTCCCGGTAACCTCTATGGCTACACCTTC.

V and J are TRBV3-1 (or the pseudogene TRBV3-2) and TRBJ2-7; D is unclear. Germline V gene sequence: CDR1 LGHDT, CDR2 YNNKEL (reference sequence). This CDR3 spans 12 amino acids. V lost 1 base and J 6 bases, leaving 7 bases between the germline ends. In nucleotides, the CDR3 is TGTGCCAGCAGCCAAGCGGCGGCCGAGCAGTACTTC. Its protein is CASSQAAAEQYF.

This clone was seen once. The rearrangement joins TRBV14 to TRBJ2-1; unclear D gene. CDR3 length: 15 amino acids. V was pared by 1 base and J by 6 bases, with 13 bases between. Germline CDR1 reads SGHDN; CDR2 reads FVKESK. CDR3 region: CASSQGYLVGNEQFF. In DNA form, the CDR3 reads TGTGCCAGCAGCCAAGGTTATCTAGTCGGCAATGAGCAGTTCTTC.

V and J are TRBV18 and TRBJ1-3; TRBD1 might be the D (6 bases). The CDR3 is 16 residues long. Trimming took off 5 bases at V and 0 bases at J, with 14 bases between the two ends. CDR1 is KGHSH and CDR2 is LQKENI in the germline V gene. Written as DNA, the CDR3 is TGTGCCAGCTCAAGGGACAAGTCCCTCTCTGGAAACACCATATATTTT. Translated: CASSRDKSLSGNTIYF.